Each of the 31 T cell receptor beta chains below was sequenced from the same sample in a study of spatial heterogeneity in lung cancer. Study-level findings and limits: Mutation tallies in tumors tracked expanded intratumoral alpha and beta TCR counts.

Described time point: sample taken at primary tumor resection. TCRdb analysed the 5' RACE reads with MiXCR anew, one entry per CDR3 protein. Of some 7,700 distinct CDR3 sequences in the sample, approximately 9% were seen once. No antigens are known for them. The starting material was lung tumor tissue, obtained at surgery. The receptors shown here come from a male donor with early-stage non-small cell lung cancer.

This clonotype was found many times. This chain connects TRBV18 to TRBJ1-5; D is unclear. The CDR3 consists of 14 residues. Trimming left V 3 bases short and J 5 bases short, with 11 bases between. From germline, CDR1 is KGHSH and CDR2 LQKENI. This CDR3 is CASSPGRPDQPQHF. Here the CDR3 DNA reads TGTGCCAGCTCACCGGGAAGGCCCGATCAGCCCCAGCATTTT.

About this clonotype itself: A single base separates this from a much larger clone, so it may be a read error. The V gene is TRBV6-1, the J gene TRBJ2-3; either TRBD1 or TRBD2 may supply D (7 bases each). There are 17 residues in the CDR3. V shed 5 bases and J shed 3 bases, with 21 bases lying between them. Germline assignment: CDR1 MNHNS and CDR2 SASEGT. The CDR3 reads CASSTSEGARWTDTQYF. The CDR3, as DNA: TGTGCCAGCAGTACTAGCGAGGGGGCCAGATGGACAGATACGCAGTATTTT.

This clonotype is labeled as medium-sized. The chain joins TRBV6-5 to TRBJ2-2; 10 nucleotides align to TRBD1. V dropped 7 bases and J dropped 3; count of bases not matched to a gene: 8. This CDR3 has 16 amino acids. CDR1 and CDR2 (germline): MNHEY, SVGAGI. Here the CDR3 reads CASTKTGGADTGELFF. CDR3 DNA sequence: TGTGCCAGCACAAAGACAGGGGGCGCAGACACCGGGGAGCTGTTTTTT.

This clonotype was seen a handful of times. This chain connects TRBV5-5 to TRBJ2-6; D call uncertain. Germline loops: CDR1 SGHKS, CDR2 YYEKEE (reference sequence). V dropped 1 base and J dropped 2 bases, with 7 bases sitting between them. The CDR3 totals 15 residues. CDR3 amino acids: CASSLFQAGANVLTF. The CDR3 DNA sequence: TGTGCCAGCAGCTTGTTTCAGGCTGGGGCCAACGTCCTGACTTTC.

This clonotype was seen only a few times. The V call is TRBV28, the J call TRBJ2-5; D is possibly TRBD1 (6 bases). This CDR3 spans 15 amino acids. V lost 4 bases and J lost 4, with 16 bases in between. The germline CDR1 and CDR2 sequences are MDHEN and SYDVKM. Written as DNA, the CDR3 is TGTGCCAGCAGTTCGCCGGGACATAGTCGAGAGACCCAGTACTTC. This sequence encodes CASSSPGHSRETQYF.

This clonotype was counted between two and nine times. The rearrangement uses TRBV4-3 and TRBJ1-2; TRBD1 is a possible D gene (5 bases). This CDR3 has 13 residues. Germline V gene sequence: CDR1 LGHNA, CDR2 YSLEER. Trimming stripped 3 bases from V and 4 bases from J, with 9 bases between. The CDR3 sequence is CASSQDTSYGYTF. CDR3 in DNA: TGCGCCAGCAGCCAGGACACCTCCTATGGCTACACCTTC.

This clonotype was recorded at least ten times. The CDR3 loop is CASSQEGGRGEKLFF. In nucleotides, the CDR3 is TGCGCCAGCAGCCAAGAAGGAGGGCGAGGTGAAAAACTGTTTTTT. The chain uses TRBV4-3 and TRBJ1-4; unclear D gene. This CDR3 has 15 amino acids. The germline CDR1 and CDR2 sequences are LGHNA and YSLEER. V dropped 0 bases and J dropped 7 bases, with 12 bases sitting between them.

The chain carries TRBV12-3 or TRBV12-4 and TRBJ2-1; 12 bases match TRBD2. The junction had 8 bases not matched to a gene; V was cut back by 5 bases and J by 6 bases. CDR3 length: 16 residues. The CDR3 DNA reads as TGTGCCAGCAGTCCCCCGGGACTAGCGGGCTCCAATGAGCAGTTCTTC. Amino acids: CASSPPGLAGSNEQFF.

This clonotype was detected many times. The gene calls are TRBV27 and TRBJ1-4; 8 bases are a match to TRBD1. CDR1 is MNHEY, CDR2 SMNVEV, per germline (reference sequence). The CDR3 extends over 15 amino acids. Trimming took 3 bases from V and 7 from J; bases not matched to a gene: 7. The CDR3 region is CASSLVGTGSEKLFF. DNA of the CDR3: TGTGCCAGCAGTTTGGTGGGGACAGGAAGTGAAAAACTGTTTTTT.

This clonotype is termed medium-sized (0.01 to 0.1%). The chain combines TRBV7-6 with TRBJ2-1; TRBD2 matches at 12 bases. V gave up 5 bases and J gave up 0 bases; unmatched junction bases: 5. Germline lookup yields CDR1 SGHVS and CDR2 FNYEAQ. The CDR3 spans 17 residues. The DNA of the CDR3 is TGTGCCAGCAGCACCCAGACTAGCGGGAGCTCCTACAATGAGCAGTTCTTC. This translates into CASSTQTSGSSYNEQFF. Full variable domain (outside the CDR3, taken from reference TRBV7-6 and TRBJ2-1): GAGVSQSPRYKVTKRGQDVALRCDPISGHVSLYWYRQALGQGPEFLTYFNYEAQQDKSGLPNDRFSAERPEGSISTLTIQRTEQRDSAMYRCASSTQTSGSSYNEQFFGPGTRLTVL.

Comments on this clonotype: A much larger clone lies one base from this, so it may be a read error. This CDR3 is CAGSLSGNEQYF. DNA for the CDR3: TGTGCCGGCAGTTTATCGGGGAACGAGCAGTACTTC. The chain is built from TRBV12-3 or TRBV12-4 and TRBJ2-7; D possibly corresponds to TRBD2 (5 bases). CDR3 length: 12 amino acids.

In its sample, this clonotype is medium-sized. The chain couples TRBV6-5 to TRBJ1-1; D unclear. Germline loops: CDR1 MNHEY, CDR2 SVGAGI. The length of the CDR3 is 13 residues. The ends were cut back, 5 bases at V and 1 base at J, with 8 bases in the middle. The CDR3 loop is CASSIRWNTEAFF. The CDR3 nucleotides are TGTGCCAGCAGTATCCGATGGAACACTGAAGCTTTCTTT.

This clonotype has only a few counts. This rearrangement joins TRBV2 to TRBJ2-1; possible D gene TRBD1, 6 bases. CDR3 length equals 16 residues. Germline CDR1 is SNHLY and CDR2 is FYNNEI. V was pared by 6 bases and J by 1 base, with 16 bases between. The CDR3 DNA reads TGTGCCAGCAGGCTCGAGGGGGTCGGGTCCTACAATGAGCAGTTCTTC. Its translation is CASRLEGVGSYNEQFF.

The J gene is TRBJ1-5, the V gene TRBV6-4; D call uncertain. This CDR3 comprises 13 residues. Germline loops: CDR1 MRHNA, CDR2 SNTAGT. The V end was cut by 3 bases, the J end by 7 bases, with 10 bases between. CDR3 protein: CASSEWVGQPQHF. The CDR3 bases are TGTGCCAGCAGTGAGTGGGTAGGCCAGCCCCAGCATTTT.

This clonotype is medium-sized in the sample. The chain is built from TRBV9 and TRBJ2-7, with D possibly matching TRBD1 (6 bases). The germline CDR1 and CDR2 sequences are SGDLS and YYNGEE. There are 13 residues in the CDR3. V was shortened by 4 bases and J by 5 bases, with 13 bases between the two germline ends. The DNA of the CDR3 is TGTGCCAGCAGCCCAACAGGGTTTGACGAGCAGTACTTC. The encoded protein is CASSPTGFDEQYF.

This clonotype is medium-sized. At one boundary the junction diverges from the germline segment, which might be a read error. The rearrangement links TRBV5-4 to TRBJ2-5; D not resolved. In germline, CDR1 is SGHNT, CDR2 YYREEE (reference sequence). The CDR3 covers 13 residues. The CDR3 loop reads CASGMTRQGTQYF. In DNA form, the CDR3 reads TGTGCCAGCGGGATGACAAGACAAGGGACCCAGTACTTC.

By its share, this clonotype is medium-sized (0.01 to 0.1%). V usage is TRBV5-6 and J usage is TRBJ2-2, with 9 bases fitting TRBD2. Germline CDR1 SGHDT, CDR2 YYEEEE. Losses at the gene ends were 5 bases for V and 4 bases for J; bases not matched to a gene: 12. The CDR3 has 17 amino acids. CDR3 bases: TGTGCCAGCAGGTCTACCGGGACTAGCTTCGGCACCGGGGAGCTGTTTTTT. Protein: CASRSTGTSFGTGELFF.

This clonotype has at least ten counts. V and J are TRBV20-1 and TRBJ2-3; TRBD2 aligns across 8 bases. The CDR3 length is 13 residues. V lost 7 bases and J lost 1; bases outside the gene matches: 4. Germline loops: CDR1 DFQATT, CDR2 SNEGSKA (reference sequence). This CDR3 is CSGGSGGTDTQYF. The CDR3 DNA reads TGCAGTGGGGGTAGCGGGGGCACAGATACGCAGTATTTT.

This clonotype ranks as medium-sized (0.01 to 0.1%). This chain joins TRBV2 and TRBJ1-4, with 11 bases that match TRBD1. The V and J ends lost 6 bases and 7 bases, in that order; junction bases with no gene match: 13. Germline V gene data show CDR1 as SNHLY and CDR2 as FYNNEI. The CDR3 sequence is 17 residues long. The CDR3, as DNA: TGTGCCAGCAGCCCAGGACAGGGGGCCGTTACTGGTGAAAAACTGTTTTTT. Translating it yields CASSPGQGAVTGEKLFF.

The chain recombines TRBV7-2 with TRBJ1-3, with 8 nucleotides matching TRBD1. V gave up 3 bases and J gave up 2 bases; unmatched junction bases: 3. Germline CDR1 is SGHTA and CDR2 is FQGNSA. This CDR3 comprises 15 residues. The CDR3 bases are TGTGCCAGCAGCTTCGCAGGGGGCCCTGGAAACACCATATATTTT. This sequence encodes CASSFAGGPGNTIYF.

The chain couples TRBV7-6 to TRBJ2-3; 12 positions match TRBD2. Germline V gene lookup returns CDR1 SGHVS and CDR2 FNYEAQ. Trimming took 4 bases from V and 2 from J; bases not matched to a gene: 4. The CDR3 contains 16 residues. The CDR3, as DNA: TGTGCCAGCAGCTACTGGACTAGCGGGGCCACAGATACGCAGTATTTT. This sequence encodes CASSYWTSGATDTQYF.

Only a few counts were recorded for this clonotype. The V call is TRBV20-1, the J call TRBJ2-3; D gene uncertain. The V end lost 3 bases, the J end lost 6 bases, and 7 bases lay between the germline ends. The CDR3 runs to 11 residues. Germline V gene lookup returns CDR1 DFQATT and CDR2 SNEGSKA (reference sequence). The CDR3 nucleotides read TGCAGTGCTAGTCATAAGGATACGCAGTATTTT. Translation: CSASHKDTQYF.

By share, this clonotype counts as medium-sized. This chain links TRBV6-2 or TRBV6-3 with TRBJ1-6, with D tentatively TRBD1 (6 bases). The length of the CDR3 is 18 residues. From germline, CDR1 is MNHEY and CDR2 SVGEGT. V lost 0 bases to trimming and J lost 0 bases, with 12 bases between them. The CDR3 nucleotides read TGTGCCAGCAGTTACTCCGGGGACACGAGCTCCTATAATTCACCCCTCCACTTT. The encoded protein is CASSYSGDTSSYNSPLHF.

Ten or more counts support this clonotype. The chain employs TRBV11-3 and TRBJ2-1; a possible D gene is TRBD2 (7 bases). The germline V and J ends were trimmed by 1 base and 9 bases, with 16 bases remaining between them. The CDR3 length is 15 residues. Germline values: CDR1 SGHNT, CDR2 YENEEA. The chain's CDR3 is CASSLVGGQISEQFF. Here the CDR3 DNA reads TGTGCCAGCAGCTTAGTGGGGGGGCAGATTAGTGAGCAGTTCTTC.

This clonotype was picked up many times. The chain recombines TRBV5-1 with TRBJ2-3; 7 bases match TRBD1. The germline V gene encodes CDR1 SGHRS and CDR2 YFSETQ. Unmatched junction bases numbered 6, after V lost 1 base and J lost 4 bases. The CDR3 runs 15 residues. The CDR3 DNA sequence: TGCGCCAGCAGCTTGTATTTAGGGGGCGCAGATACGCAGTATTTT. It is translated as CASSLYLGGADTQYF.

This clonotype was seen ten or more times. The chain carries TRBV29-1 and TRBJ2-7; 9 bases fit TRBD1. The CDR3 spans 13 residues. Germline V gene data show CDR1 as SQVTM and CDR2 as ANQGSEA. The V and J ends lost 7 bases and 2 bases, in that order; junction bases with no gene match: 6. The CDR3 spells CSAQGATPYEQYF. As DNA, the CDR3 is TGCAGCGCACAGGGGGCGACCCCCTACGAGCAGTACTTC.

By share, this clonotype ranks as medium-sized. The chain links TRBV29-1 to TRBJ2-1; no definite D call. There are 13 residues in the CDR3. CDR1 is SQVTM, CDR2 ANQGSEA, per germline. The V end was cut by 6 bases, the J end by 1 base, with 10 bases between. Written as DNA, the CDR3 is TGCAGCGTGACGCCGGATTCCTACAATGAGCAGTTCTTC. Protein sequence: CSVTPDSYNEQFF.

This clonotype is judged medium-sized (0.01 to 0.1%). V usage is TRBV12-3 or TRBV12-4 and J usage is TRBJ1-5; D is unclear. With 6 bases removed from V and 4 bases from J, the gap between germline ends came to 13 bases. The CDR3 is 14 amino acids. This CDR3 reads CASSPVLKNQPQHF. In DNA, the CDR3 is TGTGCCAGCAGCCCCGTCCTAAAAAATCAGCCCCAGCATTTT.

The gene calls are TRBV29-1 and TRBJ2-3; D unclear. V dropped 1 base and J dropped 5 bases, with 7 bases sitting between them. CDR1 is SQVTM, CDR2 ANQGSEA, per germline. CDR3 length: 12 amino acids. CDR3 in amino acids: CSVEGQRDTQYF. CDR3 nucleotides: TGCAGCGTTGAAGGCCAAAGAGATACGCAGTATTTT.

Within the sample, this clonotype is medium-sized. The rearrangement joins TRBV20-1 to TRBJ1-2; D is undetermined. Trimming shortened V by 2 bases and J by 5 bases, and 12 bases separated the two germline ends. CDR1 is DFQATT and CDR2 is SNEGSKA in the germline V gene (reference sequence). The CDR3 contains 13 residues. The CDR3 nucleotides are TGCAGTGCTAGAACGCTAATCCGATATGGCTACACCTTC. Protein product: CSARTLIRYGYTF.

This clonotype was observed a few times. The chain joins TRBV20-1 to TRBJ1-2; the match to TRBD1 covers 7 bases. CDR1 is DFQATT, CDR2 SNEGSKA, per germline (reference sequence). The CDR3 has 13 residues. Trimming took 1 base from V and 8 from J; bases not matched to a gene: 7. The CDR3 protein is CSARGGQWEGYTF. CDR3 coding DNA: TGCAGTGCTAGAGGGGGACAGTGGGAAGGCTACACCTTC.